This T cell receptor (beta chain) stems from a study of shared clonotypes between healthy human individuals. In the study overall: Three CD4 naive, three CD4 memory, two CD8 naive and one CD8 memory plate were used per donor. Study results and limitations: Across a handful of donors, naive CD4 shared about 5%, naive CD8 over 3%, memory CD4 2% to 2.5%, memory CD8 about 0.38%.

A note on this clone: The antigen is not known.

Germline V lookup: CDR1 MGHDK, CDR2 SYGVNS. This CDR3 has 16 amino acids. Between the trimmed V and J ends, which lost 8 bases and 6 bases, there was a span of 22 bases. Repertoires were generated with immunoSEQ multiplex PCR, while TCRdb's copy carries only in-frame clones and drops some. This sample has some 790,000 clones; around 77% occur once, and the top ten carry over 1.5%. The sequence came from a woman between 25 and 40 years old in good health. Sequencing was carried out using memory CD4+ T cells sorted from blood. Regarding subset: CD45RA-negative fraction. This sequence joins TRBV25-1 and TRBJ2-2; D might be TRBD2 (5 bases). CDR3 nucleotides: TGTGCCAGCGCACCGATGAACAGAAGAGGGTCCGGGGAGCTGTTTTTT. Encoded protein: CASAPMNRRGSGELFF.